These 18 T cell receptor beta chains originate from one sample sequenced in a study of human T cells and chemical hapten exposure. Time point defined: pre-sensitization, week 0. The treatment here: therapeutic diphenylcyclopropenone sensitization with weekly scalp DPC. TCRdb independently ran MiXCR on the RACE reads; one entry per CDR3 protein. The repertoire holds about 85,000 distinct CDR3 sequences, with over 6.5% as singletons. The sample in question was whole blood, obtained in connection with sensitization to the hapten diphenylcyclopropenone (DPC). These receptors were taken from a man between 35 and 55 years old with alopecia areata. Some clones in this sample may be carry-over from other donors' samples.

V gene TRBV19 combines with J gene TRBJ2-3, with D possibly TRBD2 on 5 matching bases. V shed 7 bases and J shed 0 bases, with 14 bases lying between them. This CDR3 spans 15 amino acids. Germline loops: CDR1 LNHDA, CDR2 SQIVND (reference sequence). CDR3 loop: CASKGSLASTDTQYF. The CDR3, as DNA: TGTGCCAGTAAAGGGTCCCTAGCCAGCACAGATACGCAGTATTTT. Full variable domain (outside the CDR3, taken from reference TRBV19 and TRBJ2-3): DGGITQSPKYLFRKEGQNVTLSCEQNLNHDAMYWYRQDPGQGLRLIYYSQIVNDFQKGDIAEGYSVSREKKESFPLTVTSAQKNPTAFYLCASKGSLASTDTQYFGPGTRLTVL.

The gene calls are TRBV7-2 and TRBJ2-3; the D gene is possibly TRBD2 (6 bases). This CDR3 is 17 amino acids long. Trimming removed 6 bases at V and 0 bases at J, with 19 bases between. Germline-derived CDR1 and CDR2 are SGHTA and FQGNSA. The CDR3 bases are TGTGCCAGCAGTCAAAATGCGGCGGGGACTAGCACAGATACGCAGTATTTT. Its translation: CASSQNAAGTSTDTQYF.

This clonotype was observed many times. The V and J genes are TRBV5-1 and TRBJ2-1, with 12 bases that match TRBD2. V shed 0 bases and J 7 bases; nucleotides not matched to a gene: 2. Germline V gene data show CDR1 as SGHRS and CDR2 as YFSETQ. The CDR3 consists of 15 residues. The DNA for the CDR3 is TGCGCCAGCAGCTTGGGCGGGACTAGCGGGAATGAGCAGTTCTTC. It translates to CASSLGGTSGNEQFF.

This clonotype was seen more than once but under ten times. This chain joins TRBV9 and TRBJ2-5, with 12 bases fitting TRBD2. Germline CDR1 SGDLS, CDR2 YYNGEE. With V trimmed by 4 bases and J by 4 bases, 5 bases remained unmatched. The CDR3 is 15 residues long. In DNA form, the CDR3 reads TGTGCCAGCAGCATCATGGGACTAGCGGGAGAGACCCAGTACTTC. Its translation: CASSIMGLAGETQYF.

This clonotype was seen at least ten times. The chain recombines TRBV20-1 with TRBJ2-3; 8 bases line up with TRBD2. This CDR3 is 13 amino acids long. The ends lost 6 bases at V and 4 bases at J; junction bases unmatched: 6. Germline V gene sequence: CDR1 DFQATT, CDR2 SNEGSKA (reference sequence). CDR3 nucleotide sequence: TGCAGTGCCCGGACTAGCCTTCCAGATACGCAGTATTTT. This translates into CSARTSLPDTQYF.

This clonotype was seen at least ten times. This rearrangement joins TRBV7-9 to TRBJ2-1; D gene uncertain. Deletions cut 10 bases from V and 7 bases from J, with 11 bases between. CDR1 SEHNR and CDR2 FQNEAQ come from the germline V gene (reference sequence). This CDR3 contains 11 residues. CDR3 region: CATSPRNEQFF. DNA of the CDR3: TGTGCCACATCCCCGAGAAATGAGCAGTTCTTC. Complete variable domain (other parts from reference TRBV7-9 and TRBJ2-1): DTGVSQNPRHKITKRGQNVTFRCDPISEHNRLYWYRQTLGQGPEFLTYFQNEAQLEKSRLLSDRFSAERPKGSFSTLEIQRTEQGDSAMYLCATSPRNEQFFGPGTRLTVL.

The J gene is TRBJ2-4, the V gene TRBV28; no clear D gene. This CDR3 contains 12 residues. Germline CDR1 and CDR2: MDHEN and SYDVKM. Trimming shortened V by 8 bases and J by 0 bases, and 5 bases separated the two germline ends. CDR3 nucleotide sequence: TGTGCCAGCCAACTAGCCAAAAACATTCAGTACTTC. Protein: CASQLAKNIQYF.

V is TRBV28 and J is TRBJ2-3, with 15 bases fitting TRBD2. CDR1 is MDHEN and CDR2 is SYDVKM in the germline V gene. The V and J ends lost 5 bases and 3 bases, in that order; junction bases with no gene match: 6. CDR3 length equals 17 residues. CDR3 loop: CASSHRTSGRGTDTQYF. As DNA, the CDR3 is TGTGCCAGCAGTCATCGGACTAGCGGGAGGGGGACAGATACGCAGTATTTT.

This clonotype turned up a few times. CDR3 amino acids: CAISPPDSDTQYF. The CDR3 DNA follows: TGTGCCATCAGTCCACCTGACAGTGATACGCAGTATTTT. The V call is TRBV10-3, the J call TRBJ2-3; TRBD1 might be the D (5 bases). V shed 5 bases and J shed 6 bases, with 12 bases lying between them. Germline V gene data show CDR1 as ENHRY and CDR2 as SYGVKD. This CDR3 is built from 13 residues.

This clonotype was counted between two and nine times. The rearrangement links TRBV5-1 to TRBJ2-3; D gene ambiguous. In germline, CDR1 is SGHRS, CDR2 YFSETQ. V gave up 2 bases and J gave up 4 bases, with 17 bases separating them. This CDR3 spans 16 amino acids. The CDR3 bases are TGCGCCAGCAGCTTAGAAGAAGCCCTGTTGGCAGATACGCAGTATTTT. It is translated as CASSLEEALLADTQYF.

This chain connects TRBV18 to TRBJ2-3; D is undetermined. The CDR3 extends over 16 amino acids. Germline assignment: CDR1 KGHSH and CDR2 LQKENI. Trimming removed 0 bases at V and 2 bases at J, with 12 bases between. CDR3 nucleotide sequence: TGTGCCAGCTCACCACCCTCTGGGAACCCCACAGATACGCAGTATTTT. Translating it yields CASSPPSGNPTDTQYF.

This clonotype was observed at least ten times. V is TRBV27 and J is TRBJ1-1; TRBD1 is a possible D gene (6 bases). The CDR3 is 15 amino acids. Germline-derived CDR1 and CDR2 are MNHEY and SMNVEV (reference sequence). Deletions cut 5 bases from V and 3 bases from J, with 16 bases between. CDR3 nucleotide sequence: TGTGCCAGCAGTCCACCGGGGGGGGCCTACACTGAAGCTTTCTTT. Translating it yields CASSPPGGAYTEAFF.

The rearrangement uses TRBV28 and TRBJ2-7; weak D call: TRBD1 (6 bases). The germline V gene has CDR1 MDHEN and CDR2 SYDVKM. The CDR3 totals 15 residues. V gave up 5 bases and J gave up 1 base, with 15 bases separating them. CDR3 loop: CASSGGRDTSYEQYF. DNA of the CDR3: TGTGCCAGCAGTGGGGGTCGGGACACTTCCTACGAGCAGTACTTC.

This chain uses TRBV10-3 with TRBJ2-3; 9 bases are shared with TRBD2. The CDR3 consists of 15 residues. Germline V CDR1 and CDR2: ENHRY, SYGVKD. V was pared by 7 bases and J by 4 bases, with 9 bases of the junction left unmatched. The CDR3 loop reads CAIKGSGRGADTQYF. The CDR3 DNA reads as TGTGCCATCAAGGGTAGCGGGAGAGGCGCAGATACGCAGTATTTT.

The sample holds many counts of this clonotype. The V and J genes are TRBV14 and TRBJ2-3; D remains ambiguous. Germline values: CDR1 SGHDN, CDR2 FVKESK. The CDR3 runs to 13 residues. V dropped 3 bases and J dropped 6 bases, with 10 bases sitting between them. The chain's CDR3 is CASSHELRDTQYF. CDR3 nucleotides: TGTGCCAGCAGCCATGAATTACGGGATACGCAGTATTTT.

This clonotype appeared many times. The rearrangement uses TRBV7-2 and TRBJ2-1; 9 nucleotides agree with TRBD2. There are 16 residues in the CDR3. Trimming removed 5 bases from V and 9 bases from J; junction bases left unmatched: 14. Germline values: CDR1 SGHTA, CDR2 FQGNSA. CDR3 sequence: CASSQPVAGVGGEQFF. The CDR3 DNA reads TGTGCCAGCAGCCAACCCGTAGCGGGAGTTGGGGGTGAGCAGTTCTTC.

Many counts were recorded for this clonotype. The chain links TRBV29-1 to TRBJ2-7; the match to TRBD1 covers 9 bases. Looked up from germline, CDR1 is SQVTM and CDR2 is ANQGSEA. There are 14 residues in the CDR3. V gave up 4 bases and J gave up 4 bases; unmatched junction bases: 8. CDR3 residues: CSVVVGQGMYEQYF. Here the CDR3 DNA reads TGCAGCGTTGTGGTAGGACAGGGGATGTACGAGCAGTACTTC.

This clonotype has more than one count but fewer than ten. The chain couples TRBV6-5 to TRBJ1-2, with 7 bases lining up with TRBD1. Germline trimming cut 7 bases from V and 4 bases from J; bases unmatched to any gene: 9. Germline V lookup: CDR1 MNHEY, CDR2 SVGAGI. The CDR3 is made up of 14 amino acids. The CDR3 nucleotides are TGTGCCAGCACCCTAGGGACAGCCTTCTATGGCTACACCTTC. It specifies CASTLGTAFYGYTF.